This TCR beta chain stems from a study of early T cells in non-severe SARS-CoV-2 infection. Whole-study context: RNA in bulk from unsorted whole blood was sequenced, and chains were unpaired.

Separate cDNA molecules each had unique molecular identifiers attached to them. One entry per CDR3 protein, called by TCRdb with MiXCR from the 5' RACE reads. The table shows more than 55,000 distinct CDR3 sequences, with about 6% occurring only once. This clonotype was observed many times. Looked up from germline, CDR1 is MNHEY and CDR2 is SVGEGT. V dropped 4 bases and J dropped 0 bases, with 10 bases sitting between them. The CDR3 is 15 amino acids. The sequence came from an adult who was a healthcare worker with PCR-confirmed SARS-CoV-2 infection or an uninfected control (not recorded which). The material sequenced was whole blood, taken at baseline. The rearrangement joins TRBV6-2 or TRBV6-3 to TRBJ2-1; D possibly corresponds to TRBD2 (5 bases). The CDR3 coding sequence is TGTGCCAGCAGTTTGCGGGCCCGCTCCTACAATGAGCAGTTCTTC. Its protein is CASSLRARSYNEQFF.